Below are 8 T cell receptor beta chains sequenced from a single sample in a study of metastatic and nonmetastatic thyroid tumors. No patient had received any treatment before thyroid surgery. TCRdb re-clonotyped the PCR reads via MiXCR. The table has some 14,000 clones, about 29% seen once. Sequencing was carried out using blood. These receptor sequences come from a female donor with papillary thyroid cancer or a benign thyroid nodule (not recorded which). Some clones in this sample may be carry-over from other donors' samples.

The CDR3 nucleotides read TGCGCCAGCAGCTCGGGGGCGCCCTATGGCTACACCTTC. Protein product: CASSSGAPYGYTF. The V gene is TRBV5-1, the J gene TRBJ1-2, with TRBD1 as a possible D gene (6 bases). Germline V gene sequence: CDR1 SGHRS, CDR2 YFSETQ. The V gene lost 3 bases and the J gene lost 4 bases, with 10 bases spanning the gap. The CDR3 sequence is 13 residues long.

Ten or more counts support this clone. The chain joins TRBV3-1 to TRBJ2-5; D call uncertain. The germline gives CDR1 LGHDT, CDR2 YNNKEL (reference sequence). This CDR3 region has 12 residues. Between the trimmed V and J ends, which lost 8 bases and 0 bases, there was a span of 7 bases. DNA of the CDR3: TGTGCCAGCGGGCCGTACCAAGAGACCCAGTACTTC. It yields the protein CASGPYQETQYF.

The genes are TRBV7-2 and TRBJ2-7; D is perhaps TRBD1 or TRBD2 (5 bases each). CDR3 length equals 13 residues. Trimming stripped 5 bases from V and 7 bases from J, with 15 bases between. Germline V CDR1 and CDR2: SGHTA, FQGNSA. CDR3: CASSPRDPREQYF. The CDR3 DNA follows: TGTGCCAGCAGCCCTCGGGACCCCAGGGAGCAGTACTTC.

This clone is medium-sized. For the CDR3, the DNA is TGTGCCAGCAGCTTAGGGGAGACCCAGTACTTC. The encoded protein is CASSLGETQYF. This chain links TRBV11-2 with TRBJ2-5, with D unresolved. Germline V gene sequence: CDR1 SGHAT, CDR2 FQNNGV. This CDR3 comprises 11 residues. Trimming shortened V by 1 base and J by 5 bases, and 2 bases separated the two germline ends.

By proportion, this clone is medium-sized (0.01 to 0.1%). Here the CDR3 reads CASSPRLGGDTQYF. CDR3 bases: TGTGCCAGCAGTCCCCGACTGGGAGGAGATACGCAGTATTTT. This chain joins TRBV6-2 or TRBV6-3 and TRBJ2-3, with D possibly being TRBD2 (6 bases). The CDR3 is 14 residues long. CDR1 is MNHEY and CDR2 is SVGEGT in the germline V gene. The germline V and J ends were trimmed by 5 bases and 5 bases, with 14 bases remaining between them.

By sample fraction, this clone is medium-sized. This chain links TRBV18 with TRBJ1-1; D remains unclear. The V gene's germline CDR1 is KGHSH and CDR2 LQKENI. The CDR3 spans 15 residues. V was clipped by 1 base and J by 0 bases, with 9 bases between them. As DNA, the CDR3 is TGTGCCAGCTCACCACAGGGCAAAATGAACACTGAAGCTTTCTTT. Translated, it gives CASSPQGKMNTEAFF.

In its sample, this clone was seen many times. A clone one base away is much larger, so this may be a read error. This sequence joins TRBV4-1 and TRBJ2-3; the match to TRBD2 covers 9 bases. The germline V gene encodes CDR1 MGHRA and CDR2 YSYEKL. After removal of 0 bases from V and 2 bases from J, the junction contained 6 bases not matched to a gene. This CDR3 region has 17 residues. CDR3 nucleotide sequence: TGCGCCAGCAGCCAAGAGGGGCGGGGGGGCGCCACAGATACGCAGTATTTT. It specifies CASSQEGRGGATDTQYF.

This clone is categorized as medium-sized. This sequence joins TRBV11-1 and TRBJ2-1, with 11 positions matching TRBD2. CDR1 is SGHAT and CDR2 is FQDESV in the germline V gene (reference sequence). J gave up 5 bases and V 5 bases, and 14 bases lay outside the gene matches. The CDR3 is 18 residues long. The CDR3 DNA is TGTGCCAGCAGCGCTCCCAGAATTAGCGGGAGGGCCAACAATGAGCAGTTCTTC. This codes for CASSAPRISGRANNEQFF.